Shown below are 29 T cell receptor beta chains from a single sample sequenced in a study of cytomegalovirus exposure and HLA in healthy donors. PCR involved 60 Vbeta and 13 Jbeta primers. Profiled with immunoSEQ multiplex PCR; TCRdb holds only in-frame clones, not every one. The data contain about 150,000 clones, roughly 75% of them singletons. Input material: PBMCs. These receptors were obtained from a man aged 18 to 29 in good health and CMV-seronegative.

The chain recombines TRBV9 with TRBJ2-3, with 12 bases that match TRBD1. V shed 5 bases, J shed 3 bases, and the junction held 4 bases outside the gene matches. Germline V gives CDR1 SGDLS, CDR2 YYNGEE. CDR3 length: 15 residues. CDR3 region: CASSGTGGATDTQYF. In nucleotides, the CDR3 is TGTGCCAGCAGTGGGACAGGGGGCGCAACAGATACGCAGTATTTT.

The chain is built from TRBV19 and TRBJ1-1, with a tentative D call TRBD1 (5 bases). The CDR3 is made up of 15 amino acids. The germline gives CDR1 LNHDA, CDR2 SQIVND (reference sequence). V lost 4 bases and J lost 5, with 17 bases in between. The CDR3 is CASSTGSFRGTEAFF. The CDR3 DNA is TGTGCCAGTAGTACGGGTTCCTTCCGGGGGACTGAAGCTTTCTTT. The variable domain in full, completed from reference TRBV19 and TRBJ1-1, reads DGGITQSPKYLFRKEGQNVTLSCEQNLNHDAMYWYRQDPGQGLRLIYYSQIVNDFQKGDIAEGYSVSREKKESFPLTVTSAQKNPTAFYLCASSTGSFRGTEAFFGQGTRLTVV.

Ten or more counts support this clone. The V and J genes are TRBV6-5 and TRBJ2-2, with a weak D call TRBD1 (5 bases). Trimming removed 1 base at V and 4 bases at J, with 10 bases between. CDR1 and CDR2 from the germline V gene are MNHEY and SVGAGI. The CDR3 runs to 15 residues. The CDR3 nucleotides are TGTGCCAGCAGTTACTGGCAGGGTGCCACCGGGGAGCTGTTTTTT. As protein: CASSYWQGATGELFF.

The rearrangement links TRBV6-6 to TRBJ1-5; no clear D gene. Per germline, CDR1 MNHNY and CDR2 SVGAGI (reference sequence). The CDR3 sequence is 14 residues long. Trimming removed 7 bases at V and 1 base at J, with 11 bases between. The CDR3 reads CASILHNSNQPQHF. The CDR3 DNA reads as TGTGCCAGCATCTTACACAACAGCAATCAGCCCCAGCATTTT.

Only a few counts were recorded for this clone. This chain links TRBV7-6 with TRBJ2-1; 11 bases match TRBD2. Germline V lookup: CDR1 SGHVS, CDR2 FNYEAQ. This CDR3 contains 12 residues. The V gene end was trimmed by 5 bases and the J gene end by 12 bases; junction bases not matched to a gene: 3. The CDR3, as DNA: TGTGCCAGCAGCCAAACTAGCGGGAGGCAGTTCTTC. Its protein is CASSQTSGRQFF.

The chain links TRBV2 to TRBJ2-5, with a tentative D call TRBD2 (7 bases). Germline CDR1 SNHLY, CDR2 FYNNEI. The CDR3 has 16 amino acids. The V end lost 6 bases, the J end lost 4 bases, and 21 bases lay between the germline ends. The DNA for the CDR3 is TGTGCCAGCAGCCCCCAGGGCGGGGGCGGGGGAGAGACCCAGTACTTC. Translating it yields CASSPQGGGGGETQYF.

This chain links TRBV15 with TRBJ1-6, with D possibly matching TRBD1 (6 bases). In germline, CDR1 is LNHNV, CDR2 YYDKDF (reference sequence). The V and J ends lost 0 bases and 8 bases respectively, with 17 bases between them. There are 17 residues in the CDR3. The CDR3 spells CATSREKGGRGHSPLHF. CDR3 DNA: TGTGCCACCAGCAGAGAGAAAGGGGGAAGGGGACATTCACCCCTCCACTTT.

This chain links TRBV4-3 with TRBJ1-1, with D unresolved. Germline V gene lookup returns CDR1 LGHNA and CDR2 YSLEER. The CDR3 extends over 13 amino acids. V lost 2 bases and J lost 8, with 12 bases in between. CDR3 DNA sequence: TGCGCCAGCAGCCAAACCCTGGGCCGAGAAGCTTTCTTT. Translated: CASSQTLGREAFF.

The chain has TRBV19 and TRBJ2-1; 7 bases are shared with TRBD2. The CDR3 contains 13 residues. Trimming cost V 8 bases and J 3 bases; bases outside gene matches: 4. Germline V CDR1 and CDR2: LNHDA, SQIVND (reference sequence). CDR3 amino acids: CASSSGHYNEQFF. CDR3 DNA sequence: TGTGCCAGTTCTAGCGGACACTACAATGAGCAGTTCTTC.

Turning to this clone: Other DNA sequences from this sample encode an identical CDR3 as well. The chain combines TRBV10-3 with TRBJ1-5, with 7 bases that match TRBD1. The germline CDR1 and CDR2 sequences are ENHRY and SYGVKD. Germline trimming cut 2 bases from V and 2 bases from J; bases unmatched to any gene: 0. This CDR3 spans 14 amino acids. The CDR3 coding sequence is TGTGCCATCAGTGAGGGACAGGGCAATCAGCCCCAGCATTTT. Residues: CAISEGQGNQPQHF.

The chain has TRBV19 and TRBJ2-7; 10 bases are a match to TRBD1. V was pared by 3 bases and J by 3 bases, with 2 bases of the junction left unmatched. Germline V gene sequence: CDR1 LNHDA, CDR2 SQIVND (reference sequence). This CDR3 is built from 14 residues. CDR3 residues: CASSIRTGGYEQYF. The CDR3 region has the DNA TGTGCCAGTAGTATTAGGACAGGGGGCTACGAGCAGTACTTC.

The chain carries TRBV15 and TRBJ2-3, with 7 bases fitting TRBD2. This CDR3 spans 17 amino acids. The germline V gene has CDR1 LNHNV and CDR2 YYDKDF (reference sequence). The ends lost 8 bases at V and 3 bases at J; junction bases unmatched: 17. The DNA for the CDR3 is TGTGCCACCGGGGAACTGGCGGCGGGAGCTGGTACAGATACGCAGTATTTT. As protein: CATGELAAGAGTDTQYF.

The J gene is TRBJ2-5, the V gene TRBV10-2, with 8 bases matching TRBD2. The CDR3 spans 13 residues. V was pared by 6 bases and J by 3 bases, with 3 bases of the junction left unmatched. Germline CDR1 is WSHSY and CDR2 is SAAADI. The CDR3 sequence: CASRVAGKETQYF. As DNA, the CDR3 is TGCGCCAGCAGGGTAGCGGGGAAAGAGACCCAGTACTTC.

The V gene is TRBV7-4, the J gene TRBJ1-5; D gene unclear. The CDR3 runs 13 residues. Trimming shortened V by 1 base and J by 5 bases, and 6 bases separated the two germline ends. The V gene's germline CDR1 is SGHVT and CDR2 SQSDAQ. Here the CDR3 reads CASSLGQYQPQHF. The CDR3 coding sequence is TGTGCCAGCAGCTTAGGCCAGTATCAGCCCCAGCATTTT. The whole variable domain, remainder taken from reference TRBV7-4 and TRBJ1-5, is GAGVSQSPRYKVAKRGRDVALRCDSISGHVTLYWYRQTLGQGSEVLTYSQSDAQRDKSGRPSGRFSAERPERSVSTLKIQRTEQGDSAVYLCASSLGQYQPQHFGDGTRLSIL.

The V and J genes are TRBV28 and TRBJ2-2, with 7 bases lining up with TRBD2. CDR1 and CDR2 (germline): MDHEN, SYDVKM. V shed 7 bases and J 0 bases; nucleotides not matched to a gene: 5. The CDR3 runs 15 residues. CDR3 protein: CASISRGANTGELFF. CDR3 sequence (DNA): TGTGCCAGCATCTCCCGGGGGGCGAACACCGGGGAGCTGTTTTTT.

Only one count was recorded for this clone. V usage is TRBV27 and J usage is TRBJ2-5, with TRBD1 matching over 11 bases. V gave up 5 bases and J gave up 5 bases; unmatched junction bases: 7. The CDR3 has 15 amino acids. CDR1 MNHEY and CDR2 SMNVEV come from the germline V gene (reference sequence). CDR3 protein: CASSPRDRGLETQYF. CDR3 nucleotides: TGTGCCAGCAGTCCAAGGGACAGGGGGTTGGAGACCCAGTACTTC.

This chain joins TRBV18 and TRBJ2-2; the D is unclear. Germline CDR1 and CDR2: KGHSH and LQKENI. This CDR3 spans 12 amino acids. Trimming pared 6 bases from V and 5 bases from J, leaving 7 bases between. The CDR3 bases are TGTGCCAGCTCCTTCACTACCGGGGAGCTGTTTTTT. It codes for CASSFTTGELFF.

The V and J genes are TRBV9 and TRBJ2-1, with D possibly TRBD2 on 5 matching bases. There are 14 residues in the CDR3. V dropped 0 bases and J dropped 5 bases, with 9 bases sitting between them. Per the germline V gene, CDR1 is SGDLS and CDR2 is YYNGEE. The CDR3 spells CASSVEGGHNEQFF. In nucleotides, the CDR3 is TGTGCCAGCAGCGTAGAAGGAGGCCACAATGAGCAGTTCTTC.

The chain joins TRBV7-6 to TRBJ2-2, with 14 bases identical to TRBD2. Germline lookup yields CDR1 SGHVS and CDR2 FNYEAQ. V was clipped by 6 bases and J by 3 bases; unmatched bases: 6. This CDR3 has 17 residues. This CDR3 reads CASRSGLAGDDTGELFF. In nucleotides, the CDR3 is TGTGCCAGCAGATCGGGACTAGCGGGAGACGACACCGGGGAGCTGTTTTTT.

DNA of the CDR3: TGTGCCAGCTCACCCTCCCAATCTTCGAGCACCGGGGAGCTGTTTTTT. Its translation: CASSPSQSSSTGELFF. This chain uses TRBV18 with TRBJ2-2; D gene unclear. Germline assignment: CDR1 KGHSH and CDR2 LQKENI. V lost 3 bases and J 4 bases, leaving 15 bases between the germline ends. CDR3 length: 16 amino acids.

The chain couples TRBV27 to TRBJ2-7; a weak D match, TRBD2 (6 bases). V lost 5 bases, J lost 3 bases, and 14 bases lay in between. Germline CDR1 is MNHEY and CDR2 is SMNVEV (reference sequence). CDR3 length equals 14 residues. CDR3 sequence (DNA): TGTGCCAGCAGTCCCGAGGGACTTCACTACGAGCAGTACTTC. Translation: CASSPEGLHYEQYF.

The chain links TRBV7-2 to TRBJ2-5; D not certain. V dropped 5 bases and J dropped 7 bases, with 23 bases sitting between them. Looked up from germline, CDR1 is SGHTA and CDR2 is FQGNSA. The CDR3 extends over 16 amino acids. CDR3 protein: CASSPIGGLGDGTQYF. The CDR3 coding sequence is TGTGCCAGCAGCCCTATTGGCGGTCTTGGAGATGGGACCCAGTACTTC.

In its sample, this clone was seen a few times. The chain recombines TRBV28 with TRBJ2-7; 9 bases fit TRBD2. This CDR3 is 14 amino acids long. J was trimmed by 5 bases and V by 3 bases; bases with no gene match: 5. Germline V gene sequence: CDR1 MDHEN, CDR2 SYDVKM. Here the CDR3 DNA reads TGTGCCAGCAGTTTGGGGCGGGAGGGCAACGAGCAGTACTTC. Protein product: CASSLGREGNEQYF. Supplemented by reference TRBV28 and TRBJ2-7, the full variable domain reads DVKVTQSSRYLVKRTGEKVFLECVQDMDHENMFWYRQDPGLGLRLIYFSYDVKMKEKGDIPEGYSVSREKKERFSLILESASTNQTSMYLCASSLGREGNEQYFGPGTRLTVT.

The rearrangement uses TRBV5-8 and TRBJ2-1; no firm D call. The CDR3 runs 16 residues. Germline CDR1 reads SGHTS; CDR2 reads YDEGEE. V was trimmed by 2 bases and J by 0 bases, leaving 12 bases between them. The CDR3 DNA sequence: TGTGCCAGCAGCTTCCCTAGGCATAGCTCCTACAATGAGCAGTTCTTC. It encodes CASSFPRHSSYNEQFF.

Written as DNA, the CDR3 is TGTGCCAGCAGCCCCCGACAGGGTGCTTTGGACACCATATATTTT. It is translated as CASSPRQGALDTIYF. The chain employs TRBV9 and TRBJ1-3; 7 bases align to TRBD1. After removal of 4 bases from V and 8 bases from J, the junction contained 12 bases not matched to a gene. The CDR3 consists of 15 residues. Germline V gene data show CDR1 as SGDLS and CDR2 as YYNGEE. The full variable domain, completed using reference TRBV9 and TRBJ1-3, is DSGVTQTPKHLITATGQRVTLRCSPRSGDLSVYWYQQSLDQGLQFLIQYYNGEERAKGNILERFSAQQFPDLHSELNLSSLELGDSALYFCASSPRQGALDTIYFGEGSWLTVV.

The chain uses TRBV27 and TRBJ1-1; maybe TRBD1 (5 bases). Germline CDR1 is MNHEY and CDR2 is SMNVEV (reference sequence). Between the trimmed V and J ends, which lost 5 bases and 5 bases, there was a span of 21 bases. The CDR3 spans 16 residues. This CDR3 is CASSRPPGLPRTEAFF. CDR3 in DNA: TGTGCCAGCAGTCGCCCTCCGGGACTCCCGAGGACTGAAGCTTTCTTT.

V gene TRBV6-1 combines with J gene TRBJ2-7; D perhaps matches TRBD2 (5 bases). V lost 2 bases and J 3 bases, leaving 20 bases between the germline ends. The CDR3 spans 17 residues. Germline CDR1 MNHNS, CDR2 SASEGT. DNA for the CDR3: TGTGCCAGCAGTGAAAAATTCGCCCCGAGGGTCTACTACGAGCAGTACTTC. It specifies CASSEKFAPRVYYEQYF.

A word on this clone: This same CDR3 is encoded by further DNA sequences in the sample. This sequence joins TRBV9 and TRBJ2-2, with TRBD2 matching over 11 bases. Germline V gives CDR1 SGDLS, CDR2 YYNGEE. The CDR3 spans 16 residues. The trim removed 1 base at V and 1 base at J, leaving 0 bases unmatched. As DNA, the CDR3 is TGTGCCAGCAGCGTACTAGCGGGAGGGAACACCGGGGAGCTGTTTTTT. Encoded protein: CASSVLAGGNTGELFF. Combining the CDR3 with reference TRBV9 and TRBJ2-2 gives the whole variable domain DSGVTQTPKHLITATGQRVTLRCSPRSGDLSVYWYQQSLDQGLQFLIQYYNGEERAKGNILERFSAQQFPDLHSELNLSSLELGDSALYFCASSVLAGGNTGELFFGEGSRLTVL.

This clone was detected a few times. This chain connects TRBV9 to TRBJ2-7, with no clear D. Germline CDR1 SGDLS, CDR2 YYNGEE. V lost 4 bases and J 1 base, leaving 12 bases between the germline ends. The CDR3 totals 14 residues. DNA for the CDR3: TGTGCCAGCAGCCCCCACTCGCGGTCCTACGAGCAGTACTTC. Its protein product is CASSPHSRSYEQYF.